These 26 T cell receptor beta chains were all obtained from the same sample, sequenced in a study of OX40 agonist ivuxolimab in advanced cancers. The method was immunoSEQ multiplex PCR; TCRdb's version includes in-frame clones alone and lacks a portion of them. The sample consists of around 60,000 clones, approximately 90% of them appearing once. Sequencing used CD4+ or CD8+ T cells sorted from blood, obtained in a trial of the OX40 agonist ivuxolimab. The source is an adult with an advanced solid tumor such as melanoma, head and neck, liver or kidney cancer.

The V call is TRBV7-6, the J call TRBJ2-2, with D perhaps TRBD2 (5 bases). V lost 5 bases and J lost 4, with 14 bases in between. The CDR3 has 15 amino acids. Germline loops: CDR1 SGHVS, CDR2 FNYEAQ. The CDR3 protein is CASSPDAGGTGELFF. CDR3 nucleotides: TGTGCCAGCAGCCCCGACGCGGGCGGCACCGGGGAGCTGTTTTTT.

The rearrangement joins TRBV28 to TRBJ1-6; a weak D match, TRBD1 (5 bases). Germline V CDR1 and CDR2: MDHEN, SYDVKM. The CDR3 totals 14 residues. Trimming cost V 3 bases and J 7 bases, with 10 bases left between them. CDR3 nucleotide sequence: TGTGCCAGCAGTTTCGGGACCGGAAATTCACCCCTCCACTTT. Its translation is CASSFGTGNSPLHF.

The chain employs TRBV6-6 and TRBJ1-2, with D perhaps matching TRBD1 (5 bases). Looked up from germline, CDR1 is MNHNY and CDR2 is SVGAGI (reference sequence). The CDR3 contains 13 residues. V lost 6 bases to trimming and J lost 8 bases, with 16 bases between them. The CDR3 sequence: CASRKDSKEGYTF. In DNA, the CDR3 is TGTGCCAGCAGAAAAGACAGCAAGGAGGGCTACACCTTC.

V is TRBV6-6 and J is TRBJ1-4; a weak D match, TRBD1 (6 bases). CDR3 length: 15 residues. The V and J ends lost 2 bases and 5 bases respectively, with 12 bases between them. Germline values: CDR1 MNHNY, CDR2 SVGAGI (reference sequence). CDR3 region: CASSYTTGSNEKLFF. The CDR3 nucleotides are TGTGCCAGCAGTTACACGACAGGTTCAAATGAAAAACTGTTTTTT.

The J gene is TRBJ2-7, the V gene TRBV11-2; 8 nucleotides agree with TRBD2. CDR1 is SGHAT, CDR2 FQNNGV, per germline. This CDR3 contains 16 residues. V dropped 0 bases and J dropped 4; count of bases not matched to a gene: 8. CDR3 sequence (DNA): TGTGCCAGCAGCTTAGACCCGGTCATAGCGGGATACGAGCAGTACTTC. Protein sequence: CASSLDPVIAGYEQYF.

The J gene is TRBJ2-1, the V gene TRBV11-2; either TRBD1 or TRBD2 may fit D (5 bases each). V was pared by 5 bases and J by 1 base, with 15 bases between. Per the germline V gene, CDR1 is SGHAT and CDR2 is FQNNGV. This CDR3 has 16 amino acids. The CDR3 loop is CASSPGTHRSYNEQFF. The DNA of the CDR3 is TGTGCCAGCAGCCCAGGGACCCATCGTTCCTACAATGAGCAGTTCTTC.

The chain couples TRBV9 to TRBJ2-3, with D uncertain. The germline V and J ends were trimmed by 0 bases and 0 bases, with 23 bases remaining between them. CDR1 SGDLS and CDR2 YYNGEE come from the germline V gene. The CDR3 contains 20 residues. The CDR3 spells CASSVAGRAERTTSTDTQYF. CDR3 bases: TGTGCCAGCAGCGTAGCTGGTCGGGCAGAGCGAACAACTAGCACAGATACGCAGTATTTT.

The chain uses TRBV13 and TRBJ2-2; TRBD1 aligns across 11 bases. The CDR3 contains 18 residues. Germline CDR1 reads PRHDT; CDR2 reads FYEKMQ (reference sequence). V dropped 1 base and J dropped 4; count of bases not matched to a gene: 8. Here the CDR3 DNA reads TGTGCCAGCAGCTTAGTTTGGACAGGGGGCGTCGGCACCGGGGAGCTGTTTTTT. This translates into CASSLVWTGGVGTGELFF.

The rearrangement links TRBV28 to TRBJ1-1, with D unclear. Germline V gene lookup returns CDR1 MDHEN and CDR2 SYDVKM. CDR3 size: 12 residues. Trimming took 0 bases from V and 9 from J, leaving 8 bases between them. This CDR3 is CASSLWVGQAFF. CDR3 nucleotide sequence: TGTGCCAGCAGTTTATGGGTCGGACAAGCTTTCTTT.

This chain links TRBV5-1 with TRBJ2-7; 11 positions agree with TRBD2. Trimming cost V 4 bases and J 1 base; bases outside gene matches: 4. This CDR3 is 15 amino acids long. Germline V gene lookup returns CDR1 SGHRS and CDR2 YFSETQ. CDR3 in DNA: TGCGCCAGCAGCCTTAGCGGGAGGGTTTCCTACGAGCAGTACTTC. Its translation: CASSLSGRVSYEQYF.

The V gene is TRBV5-1, the J gene TRBJ2-2; TRBD1 agrees at 7 bases. V gave up 1 base and J gave up 4 bases; unmatched junction bases: 7. Looked up from germline, CDR1 is SGHRS and CDR2 is YFSETQ. The length of the CDR3 is 16 residues. CDR3 sequence (DNA): TGCGCCAGCAGCTTGAAACGACAGGGTCGCACCGGGGAGCTGTTTTTT. Translation: CASSLKRQGRTGELFF. The full variable domain, with the rest looked up from reference TRBV5-1 and TRBJ2-2, is KAGVTQTPRYLIKTRGQQVTLSCSPISGHRSVSWYQQTPGQGLQFLFEYFSETQRNKGNFPGRFSGRQFSNSRSEMNVSTLELGDSALYLCASSLKRQGRTGELFFGEGSRLTVL.

The J gene is TRBJ2-1, the V gene TRBV14; TRBD1 might be the D (6 bases). With 4 bases removed from V and 2 bases from J, the gap between germline ends came to 12 bases. This CDR3 spans 15 amino acids. Germline-derived CDR1 and CDR2 are SGHDN and FVKESK. The CDR3, as DNA: TGTGCCAGCAGCCCACGGACAGCAGCCTACAATGAGCAGTTCTTC. Amino acid sequence: CASSPRTAAYNEQFF.

V gene TRBV10-1 combines with J gene TRBJ1-4; a possible D gene is TRBD1 (5 bases). Trimming left V 6 bases short and J 2 bases short, with 10 bases between. Germline V CDR1 and CDR2: WNHNN, SYGVQD (reference sequence). This CDR3 is built from 14 residues. In nucleotides, the CDR3 is TGCGCCAGCAGCCCGGGACTGACTAATGAAAAACTGTTTTTT. It codes for CASSPGLTNEKLFF.

This clone was picked up one time. The CDR3 region is CASSPWAGEAFF. CDR3 DNA: TGCGCCAGCAGCCCGTGGGCCGGGGAAGCTTTCTTT. The chain uses TRBV4-1 and TRBJ1-1; D unresolved. Germline CDR1 reads MGHRA; CDR2 reads YSYEKL. With 4 bases removed from V and 8 bases from J, the gap between germline ends came to 11 bases. The CDR3 loop spans 12 amino acids.

This chain joins TRBV27 and TRBJ2-1; 9 bases agree with TRBD2. CDR3 length: 14 amino acids. V dropped 8 bases and J dropped 6; count of bases not matched to a gene: 8. CDR1 and CDR2 from the germline V gene are MNHEY and SMNVEV (reference sequence). CDR3 residues: CASGRAGGPNEQFF. CDR3 DNA sequence: TGTGCCAGCGGCCGGGCGGGAGGGCCCAATGAGCAGTTCTTC.

The chain is built from TRBV30 and TRBJ2-7; no firm D call. The V gene lost 1 base and the J gene lost 1 base, with 2 bases spanning the gap. The CDR3 spans 11 residues. Looked up from germline, CDR1 is GTSNPN and CDR2 is SVGIG (reference sequence). CDR3 nucleotides: TGTGCCTGGAGTGGGTCCTACGAGCAGTACTTC. As protein: CAWSGSYEQYF.

The V gene is TRBV6-5, the J gene TRBJ2-3; TRBD2 matches 8 bases. CDR3 length: 12 amino acids. V shed 6 bases and J 11 bases; nucleotides not matched to a gene: 7. Germline V gene data show CDR1 as MNHEY and CDR2 as SVGAGI. CDR3: CASSPSGRGQYF. CDR3 bases: TGTGCCAGCAGCCCCAGCGGGAGAGGGCAGTATTTT.

The J gene is TRBJ2-2, the V gene TRBV7-2; tentatively, D is TRBD2 (6 bases). Trimming cost V 5 bases and J 2 bases, with 15 bases left between them. Per germline, CDR1 SGHTA and CDR2 FQGNSA. The CDR3 is 16 residues long. DNA for the CDR3: TGTGCCAGCAGCCAAGGTCACGGGACTAACACCGGGGAGCTGTTTTTT. Protein sequence: CASSQGHGTNTGELFF. The whole variable domain, filled in from reference TRBV7-2 and TRBJ2-2, reads GAGVSQSPSNKVTEKGKDVELRCDPISGHTALYWYRQSLGQGLEFLIYFQGNSAPDKSGLPSDRFSAERTGGSVSTLTIQRTQQEDSAVYLCASSQGHGTNTGELFFGEGSRLTVL.

The rearrangement joins TRBV7-6 to TRBJ2-1; D uncertain. V was pared by 1 base and J by 4 bases, with 17 bases between. Germline V gene lookup returns CDR1 SGHVS and CDR2 FNYEAQ. The CDR3 extends over 17 amino acids. CDR3 nucleotides: TGTGCCAGCAGCTTAGTAGCTAGTACCAACCGTTACAATGAGCAGTTCTTC. Residues: CASSLVASTNRYNEQFF.

The CDR3 here is CASSLTSGSMNGELFF. The CDR3 DNA is TGTGCCAGCAGCTTAACTAGCGGGAGTATGAACGGGGAGCTGTTTTTT. This chain connects TRBV11-3 to TRBJ2-2; 11 bases map to TRBD2. J lost 7 bases, V lost 2 bases, and 6 bases had no gene match. The CDR3 spans 16 residues. The germline V gene encodes CDR1 SGHNT and CDR2 YENEEA.

This clone has a single count. The V call is TRBV28, the J call TRBJ1-2; weak D call: TRBD1 (6 bases). V shed 7 bases and J shed 3 bases, with 9 bases lying between them. CDR3 length equals 12 residues. Germline V gene data show CDR1 as MDHEN and CDR2 as SYDVKM. CDR3 loop: CASKEGDYGYTF. CDR3 sequence (DNA): TGTGCCAGCAAGGAGGGGGACTATGGCTACACCTTC.

The gene calls are TRBV14 and TRBJ2-1; possible D gene TRBD1, 6 bases. Germline CDR1 is SGHDN and CDR2 is FVKESK. Trimming stripped 2 bases from V and 2 bases from J, with 16 bases between. The CDR3 has 17 residues. CDR3 DNA sequence: TGTGCCAGCAGCCAAACTCTCACGACAGGCCCCTACAATGAGCAGTTCTTC. It yields the protein CASSQTLTTGPYNEQFF.

The CDR3 nucleotides read TGTGCCAGCAGCCTCCGCACTGAAGCTTTCTTT. Residues: CASSLRTEAFF. This chain uses TRBV28 with TRBJ1-1, with D unclear. The germline V and J ends were trimmed by 6 bases and 4 bases, with 6 bases remaining between them. The CDR3 totals 11 residues. Germline loops: CDR1 MDHEN, CDR2 SYDVKM.

The chain is built from TRBV28 and TRBJ1-5; 8 nucleotides agree with TRBD1. CDR1 is MDHEN, CDR2 SYDVKM, per germline. CDR3 length: 12 residues. After removal of 7 bases from V and 6 bases from J, the junction contained 2 bases not matched to a gene. The CDR3 bases are TGTGCCAGCATTACAGGGGGTCAGCCCCAGCATTTT. This translates into CASITGGQPQHF.

The rearrangement joins TRBV18 to TRBJ1-2; D remains ambiguous. This CDR3 is 13 amino acids long. Germline CDR1 KGHSH, CDR2 LQKENI. Trimming took 2 bases from V and 2 from J, leaving 6 bases between them. The DNA of the CDR3 is TGTGCCAGCTCACCAGACCAGAACTATGGCTACACCTTC. The encoded protein is CASSPDQNYGYTF.

The chain recombines TRBV5-6 with TRBJ2-3; TRBD1 aligns across 7 bases. With V trimmed by 1 base and J by 1 base, 3 bases remained unmatched. The CDR3 consists of 15 residues. From germline, CDR1 is SGHDT and CDR2 YYEEEE. The CDR3 DNA sequence: TGTGCCAGCAGCTTGACAGGGGTGGGCACAGATACGCAGTATTTT. This sequence encodes CASSLTGVGTDTQYF.